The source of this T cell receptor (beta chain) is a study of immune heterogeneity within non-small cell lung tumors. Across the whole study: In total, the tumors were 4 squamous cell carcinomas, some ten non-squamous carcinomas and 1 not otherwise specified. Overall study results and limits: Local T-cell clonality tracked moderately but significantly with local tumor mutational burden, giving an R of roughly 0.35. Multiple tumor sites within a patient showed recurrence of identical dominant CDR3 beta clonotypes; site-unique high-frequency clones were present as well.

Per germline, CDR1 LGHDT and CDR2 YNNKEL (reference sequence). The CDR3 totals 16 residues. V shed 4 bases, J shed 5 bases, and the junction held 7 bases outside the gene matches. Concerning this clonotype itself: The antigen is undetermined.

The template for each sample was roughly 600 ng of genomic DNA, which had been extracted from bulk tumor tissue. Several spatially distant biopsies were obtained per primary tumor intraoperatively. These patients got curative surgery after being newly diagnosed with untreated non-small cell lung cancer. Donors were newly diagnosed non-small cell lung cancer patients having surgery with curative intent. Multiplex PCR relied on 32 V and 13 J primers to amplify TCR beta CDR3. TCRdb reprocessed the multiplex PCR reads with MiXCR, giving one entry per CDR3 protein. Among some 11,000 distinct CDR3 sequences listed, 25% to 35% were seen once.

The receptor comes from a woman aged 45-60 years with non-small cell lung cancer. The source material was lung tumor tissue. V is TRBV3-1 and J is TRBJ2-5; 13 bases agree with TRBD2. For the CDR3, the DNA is TGTGCCAGCAGCCCCACTAGCGGGAGGGCGGGGGAGACCCAGTACTTC. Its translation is CASSPTSGRAGETQYF.